These 27 T cell receptor beta chains were sequenced from one sample in a study of T cells in Graves' hyperthyroidism and ophthalmopathy. RNA transcripts gave rise to amplified TCR beta CDR3 regions. HTBI primers drove first-round RT-PCR of the TCR CDR3. TCRdb ran MiXCR on the multiplex PCR reads and lists one entry per CDR3 protein. The sample contains 370,000 or so distinct CDR3 sequences, around an eighth of which appear only once. Source material: blood. The receptors shown here come from a man aged 25-40 years with Graves' hyperthyroidism that later progressed to Graves' ophthalmopathy.

This clonotype was seen just once. V and J are TRBV12-5 and TRBJ2-1; D is uncertain. Germline lookup yields CDR1 LGHNT and CDR2 FRNRAP. The CDR3 runs to 13 residues. V was pared by 0 bases and J by 8 bases, with 8 bases between. This chain's CDR3 is CASGLVFIHEQFF. The CDR3, as DNA: TGTGCTAGTGGTTTGGTATTTATCCATGAGCAGTTCTTC.

This clonotype was observed a handful of times. The genes are TRBV7-2 and TRBJ2-7; D is ambiguous. This CDR3 has 13 amino acids. Trimming took 2 bases from V and 2 from J, leaving 7 bases between them. Germline CDR1 SGHTA, CDR2 FQGNSA. CDR3 in DNA: TGTGCCAGCAGCTTATATTCCGCCTACGAGCAGTACTTC. It encodes CASSLYSAYEQYF.

This clonotype was seen repeatedly, ten times or more. The chain combines TRBV6-2 or TRBV6-3 with TRBJ2-7; TRBD2 aligns across 12 bases. CDR1 MNHEY and CDR2 SVGEGT come from the germline V gene. There are 15 residues in the CDR3. The junction had 6 bases not matched to a gene; V was cut back by 7 bases and J by 2 bases. Here the CDR3 DNA reads TGTGCCAGCACCCAACTAGCGGGGGGAACCTACGAGCAGTACTTC. It is translated as CASTQLAGGTYEQYF.

Many counts were recorded for this clonotype. The CDR3 bases are TGTGCCAGCAGCGTTCTGGCGGGACAGGGGAACACCGGGGAGCTGTTTTTT. It encodes CASSVLAGQGNTGELFF. The gene calls are TRBV9 and TRBJ2-2; TRBD1 matches at 9 bases. This CDR3 spans 17 amino acids. J lost 1 base, V lost 2 bases, and 6 bases had no gene match. Germline CDR1 SGDLS, CDR2 YYNGEE. Based on the CDR3 plus reference TRBV9 and TRBJ2-2, the full variable domain is DSGVTQTPKHLITATGQRVTLRCSPRSGDLSVYWYQQSLDQGLQFLIQYYNGEERAKGNILERFSAQQFPDLHSELNLSSLELGDSALYFCASSVLAGQGNTGELFFGEGSRLTVL.

In its sample, this clonotype was seen many times. The rearrangement links TRBV5-6 to TRBJ1-1; 7 bases agree with TRBD1. Looked up from germline, CDR1 is SGHDT and CDR2 is YYEEEE. The CDR3 totals 14 residues. The V gene end was trimmed by 4 bases and the J gene end by 4 bases; junction bases not matched to a gene: 7. CDR3 nucleotide sequence: TGTGCCAGCAGCCAGGGGGGGATGAGCACTGAAGCTTTCTTT. Translated, it gives CASSQGGMSTEAFF.

The sample holds a few counts of this clonotype. The chain is built from TRBV19 and TRBJ2-1; perhaps TRBD2 as D (6 bases). CDR1 and CDR2 (germline): LNHDA, SQIVND (reference sequence). This CDR3 contains 15 residues. Trimming cost V 5 bases and J 4 bases, with 15 bases left between them. In DNA, the CDR3 is TGTGCCAGTAGTGGTGCGGGACTGACTTACAATGAGCAGTTCTTC. Translating it yields CASSGAGLTYNEQFF.

The V gene is TRBV11-3, the J gene TRBJ2-1; D remains unclear. In germline, CDR1 is SGHNT, CDR2 YENEEA. V gave up 2 bases and J gave up 0 bases, with 17 bases separating them. This CDR3 is 18 amino acids long. The CDR3 nucleotides are TGTGCCAGCAGCTTAAGATCCGGCCATGGCCGCTCCTACAATGAGCAGTTCTTC. Amino acid sequence: CASSLRSGHGRSYNEQFF.

This clonotype was counted between two and nine times. The chain carries TRBV29-1 and TRBJ2-6; TRBD1 agrees at 7 bases. V lost 3 bases, J lost 2 bases, and 1 base stayed unmatched. The CDR3 consists of 14 residues. CDR1 and CDR2 from the germline V gene are SQVTM and ANQGSEA. CDR3 residues: CSVEQGAGANVLTF. In nucleotides, the CDR3 is TGCAGCGTTGAGCAGGGGGCTGGGGCCAACGTCCTGACTTTC.

This clonotype appeared many times. This chain joins TRBV28 and TRBJ1-2; D might be TRBD1 (6 bases). The germline V and J ends were trimmed by 4 bases and 1 base, with 13 bases remaining between them. Per the germline V gene, CDR1 is MDHEN and CDR2 is SYDVKM. The CDR3 runs to 15 residues. The CDR3 DNA follows: TGTGCCAGCAGTTCTACAGGGCGAGTTAACTATGGCTACACCTTC. Translation gives CASSSTGRVNYGYTF.

There are many counts of this clonotype. The rearrangement links TRBV20-1 to TRBJ2-1; 8 bases align to TRBD2. This CDR3 is built from 16 residues. Germline CDR1 reads DFQATT; CDR2 reads SNEGSKA (reference sequence). Germline trimming cut 4 bases from V and 2 bases from J; bases unmatched to any gene: 10. In DNA, the CDR3 is TGCAGTGCTATCCCCCGAGGGCGGGGGGCCTACAATGAGCAGTTCTTC. Protein: CSAIPRGRGAYNEQFF.

This clonotype has a count of ten or more. This chain links TRBV10-3 with TRBJ2-7; 12 positions match TRBD2. The V gene's germline CDR1 is ENHRY and CDR2 SYGVKD. The CDR3 totals 15 residues. V lost 7 bases to trimming and J lost 3 bases; unmatched junction nucleotides: 7. Here the CDR3 reads CAIKTGLAGIYEQYF. The DNA of the CDR3 is TGTGCCATCAAGACCGGACTAGCGGGGATCTACGAGCAGTACTTC.

This clonotype was found many times. The rearrangement uses TRBV29-1 and TRBJ2-7; TRBD2 agrees at 8 bases. V lost 4 bases and J lost 6; bases outside the gene matches: 8. The CDR3 totals 13 residues. In germline, CDR1 is SQVTM, CDR2 ANQGSEA. The CDR3 DNA reads as TGCAGCGTTGGACTAGCGTCTCCGTCCGAGCAGTACTTC. This gives the protein CSVGLASPSEQYF.

The chain couples TRBV6-1 to TRBJ2-7, with TRBD1 identical over 9 bases. V trimming: 4 bases; J trimming: 6 bases; junction bases outside the gene matches: 7. CDR1 and CDR2 from the germline V gene are MNHNS and SASEGT. The CDR3 extends over 14 amino acids. The CDR3 here is CASSAPQGAGEQYF. Here the CDR3 DNA reads TGTGCCAGCAGTGCCCCACAGGGGGCGGGCGAGCAGTACTTC.

The rearrangement joins TRBV29-1 to TRBJ1-1; TRBD1 might be the D (6 bases). Trimming left V 3 bases short and J 4 bases short, with 12 bases between. CDR3 length equals 13 residues. Germline lookup yields CDR1 SQVTM and CDR2 ANQGSEA. The CDR3 region has the DNA TGCAGCGTTGAGAAGGGGGGGGGCACTGAAGCTTTCTTT. Translating it yields CSVEKGGGTEAFF. Using reference TRBV29-1 and TRBJ1-1 for the parts outside the CDR3, the full variable domain is SAVISQKPSRDICQRGTSLTIQCQVDSQVTMMFWYRQQPGQSLTLIATANQGSEATYESGFVIDKFPISRPNLTFSTLTVSNMSPEDSSIYLCSVEKGGGTEAFFGQGTRLTVV.

This clonotype was counted only a few times. V gene TRBV6-1 combines with J gene TRBJ1-4, with a tentative D call TRBD1 (5 bases). V was pared by 10 bases and J by 7 bases, with 28 bases between. CDR3 length: 17 residues. Germline values: CDR1 MNHNS, CDR2 SASEGT. CDR3 region: CATSEGAVSVRTEKLFF. The CDR3 region has the DNA TGTGCCACTAGCGAAGGGGCGGTTTCCGTACGGACTGAAAAACTGTTTTTT.

This clonotype has just a few counts. The chain uses TRBV4-1 and TRBJ1-3, with D perhaps TRBD1 (5 bases). Germline CDR1 is MGHRA and CDR2 is YSYEKL. Deletions cut 5 bases from V and 0 bases from J, with 14 bases between. CDR3 length equals 16 residues. CDR3 sequence (DNA): TGCGCCAGCAGCGGGCGTGGGGGATTCTCTGGAAACACCATATATTTT. Translation gives CASSGRGGFSGNTIYF.

Only one count was recorded for this clonotype. V usage is TRBV4-1 and J usage is TRBJ2-3; D call uncertain. Trimming cost V 0 bases and J 2 bases, with 12 bases left between them. The CDR3 runs 16 residues. In germline, CDR1 is MGHRA, CDR2 YSYEKL. CDR3 in DNA: TGCGCCAGCAGCCAAGAGGGCCTGGCCCACACAGATACGCAGTATTTT. Protein product: CASSQEGLAHTDTQYF.

This clonotype was counted ten times or more. The chain is built from TRBV13 and TRBJ2-5; TRBD2 aligns across 8 bases. CDR1 is PRHDT, CDR2 FYEKMQ, per germline (reference sequence). V lost 5 bases to trimming and J lost 6 bases; unmatched junction nucleotides: 8. The CDR3 runs 14 residues. The CDR3: CASSVRGGFKTQYF. CDR3 sequence (DNA): TGTGCCAGCAGCGTTCGGGGGGGCTTCAAGACCCAGTACTTC.

The chain is built from TRBV4-2 and TRBJ1-4; D gene unclear. Germline-derived CDR1 and CDR2 are LGHNA and YNFKEQ. V was cut by 0 bases and J by 8 bases, with 13 bases left in between. The CDR3 runs 15 residues. The DNA of the CDR3 is TGTGCCAGCAGCCAAGATCTTCCAAGGAAGGAAAAACTGTTTTTT. It translates to CASSQDLPRKEKLFF.

On this clonotype itself: The junction differs from germline at one of its ends, possibly a read error. The chain employs TRBV5-5 and TRBJ2-7; D is unclear. The germline V gene encodes CDR1 SGHKS and CDR2 YYEKEE (reference sequence). The CDR3 sequence is 14 residues long. This CDR3 is CASSLAMNSYEQYF. The CDR3 DNA sequence: TGTGCCAGCAGCTTGGCTATGAACTCCTACGAGCAATACTTC.

The gene calls are TRBV19 and TRBJ2-3, with D unclear. Germline CDR1 and CDR2: LNHDA and SQIVND (reference sequence). With 4 bases removed from V and 0 bases from J, the gap between germline ends came to 14 bases. The CDR3 spans 16 residues. The CDR3 nucleotides read TGTGCCAGTAGTAGCTGGACGGCCACTAGCACAGATACGCAGTATTTT. It is translated as CASSSWTATSTDTQYF.

This clonotype was found many times. CDR3 in amino acids: CASSLSGSPSYEQYF. The CDR3 coding sequence is TGTGCCAGCAGTTTATCAGGGTCACCCTCCTACGAGCAGTACTTC. The chain combines TRBV12-3 or TRBV12-4 with TRBJ2-7, with D perhaps matching TRBD1 (5 bases). The CDR3 contains 15 residues. The germline V and J ends were trimmed by 2 bases and 0 bases, with 11 bases remaining between them.

This clonotype has a handful of counts. The chain recombines TRBV25-1 with TRBJ2-3; 7 positions match TRBD2. Germline trimming cut 1 base from V and 6 bases from J; bases unmatched to any gene: 7. The CDR3 loop spans 15 amino acids. Per the germline V gene, CDR1 is MGHDK and CDR2 is SYGVNS. CDR3 nucleotide sequence: TGTGCCAGCAGTGAATTGGCGGGGGAGGGCGATACGCAGTATTTT. Translated, it gives CASSELAGEGDTQYF.

This clonotype appeared a few times. Given a much more abundant clone one base away, this may be a read error. The rearrangement links TRBV10-3 to TRBJ1-1; tentatively, D is TRBD1 (6 bases). This CDR3 is built from 14 residues. The germline V and J ends were trimmed by 7 bases and 6 bases, with 18 bases remaining between them. Germline CDR1 is ENHRY and CDR2 is SYGVKD. The CDR3 sequence is CAITSDSSSPEAFF. Here the CDR3 DNA reads TGTGCCATCACCTCGGACAGTTCGTCCCCTGAAGCTTTCTTT.

The table lists this clonotype with many counts. The CDR3 nucleotides are TGTGCCAGCAGCCCACCCCCAACAGGGTTTGATCAGCCCCAGCATTTT. Residues: CASSPPPTGFDQPQHF. J is TRBJ1-5 and V is TRBV7-9; possibly TRBD1 for D (6 bases). The germline CDR1 and CDR2 sequences are SEHNR and FQNEAQ (reference sequence). CDR3 length: 16 residues. V was clipped by 5 bases and J by 5 bases, with 19 bases between them.

This clonotype has ten or more counts. The rearrangement joins TRBV2 to TRBJ1-1; D not certain. Trimming took off 7 bases at V and 1 base at J, with 7 bases between the two ends. The CDR3 spans 12 residues. Germline V CDR1 and CDR2: SNHLY, FYNNEI. CDR3 DNA: TGTGCCAGCATTTCCACGAACACTGAAGCTTTCTTT. This sequence encodes CASISTNTEAFF. Complete variable domain (other parts from reference TRBV2 and TRBJ1-1): EPEVTQTPSHQVTQMGQEVILRCVPISNHLYFYWYRQILGQKVEFLVSFYNNEISEKSEIFDDQFSVERPDGSNFTLKIRSTKLEDSAMYFCASISTNTEAFFGQGTRLTVV.

This clonotype was counted many times. V and J are TRBV7-8 and TRBJ2-1, with unresolved D. V gave up 0 bases and J gave up 0 bases, with 9 bases separating them. The CDR3 totals 16 residues. Germline CDR1 and CDR2: SGHVS and FQNEAQ. The CDR3 nucleotides read TGTGCCAGCAGCTTAGCTGGGGTGAGCTCCTACAATGAGCAGTTCTTC. Its translation: CASSLAGVSSYNEQFF.